The subject of this entry is one T cell receptor beta chain. What it recognizes is unknown. This entry comes from a study of cytomegalovirus exposure and HLA in healthy donors. Study-wide background: From HLA-typed donors, an early data release held roughly 89 million unique TCRs.

V shed 3 bases, J shed 5 bases, and the junction held 7 bases outside the gene matches. The germline V gene has CDR1 ENHRY and CDR2 SYGVKD. The CDR3 is 15 residues long. PCR was performed using 60 Vbeta and 13 Jbeta primers. Clones were read by immunoSEQ multiplex PCR, and TCRdb kept only the in-frame ones, dropping some. The data show over 150,000 clones, about 80% seen once. Notes on the study in general: V- and J-gene trimming of TCR beta was linked (in a later analysis) to a missense DCLRE1C variant. According to a later analysis, donors in an Asian-associated ancestry cluster reportedly had fewer N-insertions than the roughly 640-donor mean. Rare TCR sequences dominated, though some public TCRs recurred in many donors.

This chain connects TRBV10-3 to TRBJ2-1; 7 bases align to TRBD2. Sequencing used PBMCs. This TCR was recovered from a woman in her 30s in good health and CMV-seronegative. This CDR3 reads CAISDPGTTHNEQFF. CDR3 in DNA: TGTGCCATCAGTGACCCCGGGACTACCCACAATGAGCAGTTCTTC.